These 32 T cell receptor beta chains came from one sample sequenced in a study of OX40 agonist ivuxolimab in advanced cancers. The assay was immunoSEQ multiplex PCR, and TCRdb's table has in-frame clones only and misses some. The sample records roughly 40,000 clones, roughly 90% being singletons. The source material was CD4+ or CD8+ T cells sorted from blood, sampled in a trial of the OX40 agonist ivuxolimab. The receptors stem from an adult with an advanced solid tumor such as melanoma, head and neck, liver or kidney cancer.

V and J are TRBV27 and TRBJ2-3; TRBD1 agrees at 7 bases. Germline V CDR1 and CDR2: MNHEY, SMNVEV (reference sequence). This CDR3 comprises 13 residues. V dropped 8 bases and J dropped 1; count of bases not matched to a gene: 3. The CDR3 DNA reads TGTGCCAGCTTCGGACAGGGCACAGATACGCAGTATTTT. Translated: CASFGQGTDTQYF.

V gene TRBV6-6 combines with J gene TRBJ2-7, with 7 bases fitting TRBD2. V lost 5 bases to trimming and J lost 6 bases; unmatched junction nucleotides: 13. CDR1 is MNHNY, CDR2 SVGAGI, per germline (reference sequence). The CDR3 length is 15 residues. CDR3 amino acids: CASSRIGLEGSEQYF. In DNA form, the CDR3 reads TGTGCCAGCAGTAGAATTGGACTAGAAGGGAGCGAGCAGTACTTC.

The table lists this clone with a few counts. The CDR3: CASSPSWEQYF. The CDR3 DNA follows: TGTGCCAGCTCACCGAGTTGGGAGCAGTACTTC. The V and J genes are TRBV18 and TRBJ2-7; D gene ambiguous. CDR3 size: 11 residues. Per the germline V gene, CDR1 is KGHSH and CDR2 is LQKENI. Trimming cost V 3 bases and J 7 bases, with 7 bases left between them.

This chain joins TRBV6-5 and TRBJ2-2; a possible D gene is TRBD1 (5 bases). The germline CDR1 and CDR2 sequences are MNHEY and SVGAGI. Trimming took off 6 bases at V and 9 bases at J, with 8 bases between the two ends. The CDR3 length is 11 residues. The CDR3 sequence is CASRGPRELFF. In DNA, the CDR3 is TGTGCCAGCAGGGGGCCCAGGGAGCTGTTTTTT.

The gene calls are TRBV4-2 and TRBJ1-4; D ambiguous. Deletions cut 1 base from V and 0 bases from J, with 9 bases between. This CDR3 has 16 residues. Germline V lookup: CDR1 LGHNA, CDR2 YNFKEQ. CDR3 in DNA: TGTGCCAGCAGCCAAGCACTTACTACAACTAATGAAAAACTGTTTTTT. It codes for CASSQALTTTNEKLFF.

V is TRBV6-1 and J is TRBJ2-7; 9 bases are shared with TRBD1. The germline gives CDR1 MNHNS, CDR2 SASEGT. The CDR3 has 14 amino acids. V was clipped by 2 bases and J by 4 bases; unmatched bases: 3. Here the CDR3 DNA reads TGTGCCAGCAGTGAACTTGGACAGGGGTACGAGCAGTACTTC. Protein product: CASSELGQGYEQYF.

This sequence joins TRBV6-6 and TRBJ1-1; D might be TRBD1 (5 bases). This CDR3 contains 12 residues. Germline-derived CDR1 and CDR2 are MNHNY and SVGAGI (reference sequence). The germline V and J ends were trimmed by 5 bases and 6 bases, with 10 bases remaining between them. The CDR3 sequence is CASSPVGAEAFF. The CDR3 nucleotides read TGTGCCAGCAGTCCAGTGGGGGCTGAAGCTTTCTTT.

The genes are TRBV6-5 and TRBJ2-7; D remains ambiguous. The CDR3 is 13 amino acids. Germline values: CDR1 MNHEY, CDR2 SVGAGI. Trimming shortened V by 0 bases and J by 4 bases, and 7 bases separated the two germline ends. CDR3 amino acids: CASSYSGLYEQYF. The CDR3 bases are TGTGCCAGCAGTTACTCGGGCCTTTACGAGCAGTACTTC.

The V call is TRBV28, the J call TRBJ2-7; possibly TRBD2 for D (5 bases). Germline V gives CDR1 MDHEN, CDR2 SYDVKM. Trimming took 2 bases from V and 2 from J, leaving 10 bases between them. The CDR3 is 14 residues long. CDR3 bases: TGTGCCAGCAGTTTACAGAGGGCGACCTACGAGCAGTACTTC. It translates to CASSLQRATYEQYF.

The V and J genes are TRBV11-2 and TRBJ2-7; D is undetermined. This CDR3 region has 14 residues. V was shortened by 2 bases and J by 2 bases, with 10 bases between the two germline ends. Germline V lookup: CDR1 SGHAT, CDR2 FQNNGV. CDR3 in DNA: TGTGCCAGCAGCTTATCTTTCGACACCTACGAGCAGTACTTC. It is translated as CASSLSFDTYEQYF.

The CDR3 spells CASRSGTQNEKLFF. In DNA, the CDR3 is TGCGCCAGCAGGTCCGGGACGCAGAATGAAAAACTGTTTTTT. The rearrangement uses TRBV5-1 and TRBJ1-4, with D possibly matching TRBD1 (5 bases). V shed 5 bases and J shed 5 bases, with 13 bases lying between them. Germline lookup yields CDR1 SGHRS and CDR2 YFSETQ. This CDR3 region has 14 residues.

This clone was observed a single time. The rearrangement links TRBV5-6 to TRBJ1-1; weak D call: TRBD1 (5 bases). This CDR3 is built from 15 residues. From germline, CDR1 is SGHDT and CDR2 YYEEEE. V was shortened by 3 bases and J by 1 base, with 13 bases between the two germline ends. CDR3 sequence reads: CASSSPLGTNTEAFF. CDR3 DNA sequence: TGTGCCAGCAGCTCACCGTTGGGGACGAACACTGAAGCTTTCTTT. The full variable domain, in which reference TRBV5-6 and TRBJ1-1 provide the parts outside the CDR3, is DAGVTQSPTHLIKTRGQQVTLRCSPKSGHDTVSWYQQALGQGPQFIFQYYEEEERQRGNFPDRFSGHQFPNYSSELNVNALLLGDSALYLCASSSPLGTNTEAFFGQGTRLTVV.

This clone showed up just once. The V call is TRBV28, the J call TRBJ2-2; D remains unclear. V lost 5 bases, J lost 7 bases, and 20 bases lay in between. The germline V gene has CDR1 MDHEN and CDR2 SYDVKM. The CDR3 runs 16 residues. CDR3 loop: CASSPPERIWYGELFF. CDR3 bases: TGTGCCAGCAGTCCACCCGAGAGGATTTGGTACGGGGAGCTGTTTTTT.

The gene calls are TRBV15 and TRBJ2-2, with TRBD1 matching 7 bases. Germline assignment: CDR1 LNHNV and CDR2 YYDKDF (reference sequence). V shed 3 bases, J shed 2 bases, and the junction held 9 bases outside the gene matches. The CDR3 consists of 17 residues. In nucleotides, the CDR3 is TGTGCCACCAGCAGGCGGAAACAGGGGCCTAACACCGGGGAGCTGTTTTTT. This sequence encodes CATSRRKQGPNTGELFF.

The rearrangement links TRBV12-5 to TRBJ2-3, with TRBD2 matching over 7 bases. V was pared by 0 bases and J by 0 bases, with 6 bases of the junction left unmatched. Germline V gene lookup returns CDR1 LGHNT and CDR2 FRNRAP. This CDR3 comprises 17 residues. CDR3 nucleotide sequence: TGTGCTAGTGGTTTGGTACTCGGTAGCGGGAGCACAGATACGCAGTATTTT. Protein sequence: CASGLVLGSGSTDTQYF.

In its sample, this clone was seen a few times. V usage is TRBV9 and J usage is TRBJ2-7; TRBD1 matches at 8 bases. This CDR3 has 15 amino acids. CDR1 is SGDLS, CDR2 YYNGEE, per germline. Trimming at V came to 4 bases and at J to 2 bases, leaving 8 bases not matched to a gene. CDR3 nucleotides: TGTGCCAGCAGCCCCTCGACAGGGGAAGCCTACGAGCAGTACTTC. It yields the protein CASSPSTGEAYEQYF.

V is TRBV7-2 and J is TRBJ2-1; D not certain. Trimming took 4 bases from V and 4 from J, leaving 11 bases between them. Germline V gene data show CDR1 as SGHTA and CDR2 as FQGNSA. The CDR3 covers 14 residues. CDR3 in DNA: TGTGCCAGCAGCTCCCTCGACCGGTACAATGAGCAGTTCTTC. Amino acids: CASSSLDRYNEQFF. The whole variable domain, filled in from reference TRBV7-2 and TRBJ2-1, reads GAGVSQSPSNKVTEKGKDVELRCDPISGHTALYWYRQSLGQGLEFLIYFQGNSAPDKSGLPSDRFSAERTGGSVSTLTIQRTQQEDSAVYLCASSSLDRYNEQFFGPGTRLTVL.

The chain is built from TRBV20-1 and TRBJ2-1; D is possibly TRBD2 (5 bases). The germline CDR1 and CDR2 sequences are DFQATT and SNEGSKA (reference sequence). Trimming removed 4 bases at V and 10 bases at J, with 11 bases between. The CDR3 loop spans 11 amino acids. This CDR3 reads CSATGLREQFF. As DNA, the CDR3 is TGCAGTGCTACCGGACTCCGGGAGCAGTTCTTC.

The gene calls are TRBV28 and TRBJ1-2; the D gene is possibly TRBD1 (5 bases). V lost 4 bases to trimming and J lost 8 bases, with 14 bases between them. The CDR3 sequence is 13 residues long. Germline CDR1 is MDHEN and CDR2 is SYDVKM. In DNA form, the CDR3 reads TGTGCCAGCAGTTCGGGGGGATGGAGCGGCTACACCTTC. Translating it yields CASSSGGWSGYTF.

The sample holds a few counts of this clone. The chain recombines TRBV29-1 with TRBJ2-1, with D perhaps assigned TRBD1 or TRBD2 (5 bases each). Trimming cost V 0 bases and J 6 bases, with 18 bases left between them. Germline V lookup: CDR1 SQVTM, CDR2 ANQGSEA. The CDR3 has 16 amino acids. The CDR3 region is CSVEDGRVRRGNEQFF. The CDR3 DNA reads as TGCAGCGTTGAAGATGGGCGGGTGAGAAGGGGCAATGAGCAGTTCTTC.

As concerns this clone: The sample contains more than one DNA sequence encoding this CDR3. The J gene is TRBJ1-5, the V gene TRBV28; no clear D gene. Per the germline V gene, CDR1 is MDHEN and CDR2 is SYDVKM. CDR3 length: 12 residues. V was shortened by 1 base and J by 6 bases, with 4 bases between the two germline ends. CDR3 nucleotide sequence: TGTGCCAGCAGTTTATTGGGTCAGCCCCAGCATTTT. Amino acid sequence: CASSLLGQPQHF.

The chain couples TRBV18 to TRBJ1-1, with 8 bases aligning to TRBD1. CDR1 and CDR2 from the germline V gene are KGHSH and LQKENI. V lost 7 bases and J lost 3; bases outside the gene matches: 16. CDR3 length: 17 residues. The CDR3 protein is CASYTAVRQGFDTEAFF. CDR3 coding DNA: TGTGCCAGCTACACGGCCGTTAGACAGGGGTTTGACACTGAAGCTTTCTTT.

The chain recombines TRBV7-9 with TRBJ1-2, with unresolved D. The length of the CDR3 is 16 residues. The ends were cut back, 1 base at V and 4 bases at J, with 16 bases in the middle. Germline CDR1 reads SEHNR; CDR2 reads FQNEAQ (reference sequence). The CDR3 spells CASSLGPDSRIYGYTF. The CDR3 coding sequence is TGTGCCAGCAGCTTAGGGCCAGACTCAAGGATCTATGGCTACACCTTC.

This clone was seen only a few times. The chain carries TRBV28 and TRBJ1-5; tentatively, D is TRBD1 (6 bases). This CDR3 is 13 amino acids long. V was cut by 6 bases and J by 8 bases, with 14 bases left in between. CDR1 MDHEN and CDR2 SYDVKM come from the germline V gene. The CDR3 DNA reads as TGTGCCAGCAGCCCCGGGGGCTCGGAGCCCCAGCATTTT. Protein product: CASSPGGSEPQHF.

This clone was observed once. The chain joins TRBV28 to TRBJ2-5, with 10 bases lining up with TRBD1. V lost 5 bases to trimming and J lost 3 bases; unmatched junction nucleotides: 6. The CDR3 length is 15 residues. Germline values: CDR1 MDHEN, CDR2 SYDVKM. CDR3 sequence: CASSTPGQGKETQYF. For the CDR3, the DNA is TGTGCCAGCAGTACGCCGGGACAGGGGAAAGAGACCCAGTACTTC. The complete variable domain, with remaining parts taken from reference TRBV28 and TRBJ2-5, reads DVKVTQSSRYLVKRTGEKVFLECVQDMDHENMFWYRQDPGLGLRLIYFSYDVKMKEKGDIPEGYSVSREKKERFSLILESASTNQTSMYLCASSTPGQGKETQYFGPGTRLLVL.

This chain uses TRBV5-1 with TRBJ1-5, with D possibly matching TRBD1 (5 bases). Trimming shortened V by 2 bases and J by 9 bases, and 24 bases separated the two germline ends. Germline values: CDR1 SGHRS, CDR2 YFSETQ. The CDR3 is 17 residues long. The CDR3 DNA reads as TGCGCCAGCAGCTTACACATTAGGGAGGGGTTCCCTCGGCCCCAGCATTTT. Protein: CASSLHIREGFPRPQHF.

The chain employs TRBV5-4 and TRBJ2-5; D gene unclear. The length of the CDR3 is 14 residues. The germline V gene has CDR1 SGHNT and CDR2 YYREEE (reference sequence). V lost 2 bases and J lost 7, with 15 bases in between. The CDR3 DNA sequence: TGTGCCAGCAGCTTTGAGGTCAAAACGGGGACCCAGTACTTC. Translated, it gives CASSFEVKTGTQYF.

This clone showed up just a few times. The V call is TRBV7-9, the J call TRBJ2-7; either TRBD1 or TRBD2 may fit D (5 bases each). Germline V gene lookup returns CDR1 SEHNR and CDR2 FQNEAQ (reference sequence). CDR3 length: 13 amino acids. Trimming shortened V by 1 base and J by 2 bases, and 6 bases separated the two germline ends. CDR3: CASSLGDAYEQYF. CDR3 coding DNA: TGTGCCAGCAGCTTAGGGGACGCCTACGAGCAGTACTTC.

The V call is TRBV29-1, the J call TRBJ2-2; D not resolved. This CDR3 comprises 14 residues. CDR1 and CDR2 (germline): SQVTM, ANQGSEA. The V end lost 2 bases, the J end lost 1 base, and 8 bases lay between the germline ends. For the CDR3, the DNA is TGCAGCGTTGAATCAGTTTTGAACACCGGGGAGCTGTTTTTT. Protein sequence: CSVESVLNTGELFF.

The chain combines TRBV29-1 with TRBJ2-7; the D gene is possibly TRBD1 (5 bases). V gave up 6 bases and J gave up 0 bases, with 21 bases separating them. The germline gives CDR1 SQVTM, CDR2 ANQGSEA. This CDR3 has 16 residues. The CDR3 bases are TGCAGCGTCCACGTAAGGACACCTGCACACTCCTACGAGCAGTACTTC. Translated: CSVHVRTPAHSYEQYF.

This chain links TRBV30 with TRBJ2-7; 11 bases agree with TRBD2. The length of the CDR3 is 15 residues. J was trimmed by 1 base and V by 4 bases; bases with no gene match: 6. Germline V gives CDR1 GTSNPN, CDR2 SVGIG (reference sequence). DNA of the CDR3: TGTGCCTGGATGACTAGCGGGGTAAAGTCCTACGAGCAGTACTTC. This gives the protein CAWMTSGVKSYEQYF.

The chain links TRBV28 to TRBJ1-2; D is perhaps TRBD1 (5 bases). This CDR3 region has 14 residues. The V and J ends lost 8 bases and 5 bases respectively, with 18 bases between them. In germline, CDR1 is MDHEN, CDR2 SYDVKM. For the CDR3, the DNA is TGTGCCAGCCTAAAGGGGCGCCTAAGGTATGGCTACACCTTC. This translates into CASLKGRLRYGYTF.